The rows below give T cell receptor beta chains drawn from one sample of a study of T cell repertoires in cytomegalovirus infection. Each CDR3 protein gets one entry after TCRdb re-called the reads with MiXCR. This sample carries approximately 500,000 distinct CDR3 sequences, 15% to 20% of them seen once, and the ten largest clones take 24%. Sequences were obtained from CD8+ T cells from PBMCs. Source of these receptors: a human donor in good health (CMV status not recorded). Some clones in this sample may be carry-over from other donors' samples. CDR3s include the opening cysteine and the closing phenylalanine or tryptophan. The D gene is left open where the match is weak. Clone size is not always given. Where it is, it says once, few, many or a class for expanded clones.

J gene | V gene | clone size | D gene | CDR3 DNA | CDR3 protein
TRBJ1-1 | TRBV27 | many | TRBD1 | TGTGCCAGCAGTTACAGACAGGGAATCGGCACTGAAGCTTTCTTT | CASSYRQGIGTEAFF
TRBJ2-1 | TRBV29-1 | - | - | TGCAGCGTTGAAGTGAGAAGTGGTGAGCAGTTCTTC | CSVEVRSGEQFF
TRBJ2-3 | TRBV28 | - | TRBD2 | TGTGCCAGCAGTTTACAAGGCGCAATTAGCGGGAGCCCAGATACGCAGTATTTT | CASSLQGAISGSPDTQYF
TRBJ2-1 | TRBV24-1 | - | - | TGTGCCACCAGTGATTCCCCTTTGGACAGCCCAGCCTACAATGAGCAGTTCTTC | CATSDSPLDSPAYNEQFF
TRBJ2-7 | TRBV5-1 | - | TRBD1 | TGCGCCAGCAGCCCAGCGAGGGGACAGCTCTCCTACGAGCAGTACTTC | CASSPARGQLSYEQYF
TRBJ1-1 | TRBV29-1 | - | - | TGCAGCGTTGATGGGGGATCTGAAGCTTTCTTT | CSVDGGSEAFF
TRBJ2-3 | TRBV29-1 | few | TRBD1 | TGCAGCGGGAACAGGGGGCTTGAAGATACGCAGTATTTT | CSGNRGLEDTQYF
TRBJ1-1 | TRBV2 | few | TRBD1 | TGTGCCAGCACTCGGGACAGAATGAACACTGAAGCTTTCTTT | CASTRDRMNTEAFF
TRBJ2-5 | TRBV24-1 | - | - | TGTGCCACCAGTGAAAAGGGGTACCAAGAGACCCAGTACTTC | CATSEKGYQETQYF
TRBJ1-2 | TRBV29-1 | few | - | TGCAGCGTTGTATCAGGGAGACGGAACTATGGCTACACCTTC | CSVVSGRRNYGYTF
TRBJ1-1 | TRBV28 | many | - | TGTGCCAGCAGTTTACCGGAAGGAACGGACACTGAAGCTTTCTTT | CASSLPEGTDTEAFF
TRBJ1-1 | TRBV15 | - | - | TGTGCCACCAGCAGAGATCTTGCGACTTTGAACACTGAAGCTTTCTTT | CATSRDLATLNTEAFF
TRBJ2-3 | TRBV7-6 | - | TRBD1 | TGTGCTAGCAGCTTAGGGACAGGGGCGGTAGATACGCAGTATTTT | CASSLGTGAVDTQYF
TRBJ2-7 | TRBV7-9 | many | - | TGTGCCAGCAGCTTTCCCCGTGACCAAGATTACGAGCAGTACTTC | CASSFPRDQDYEQYF
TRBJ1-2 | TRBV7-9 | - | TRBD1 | TGTGCCAGCAGCTCCCTACAGGGGAACGGCTACACCTTC | CASSSLQGNGYTF
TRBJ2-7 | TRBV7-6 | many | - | TGTGCCAGCAGCTTAGACGTATCCTACGAGCAGTACTTC | CASSLDVSYEQYF
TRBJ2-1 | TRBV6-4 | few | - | TGTGCCAGCAGTGAAATATCTACGGCGGACAATGAGCAGTTCTTC | CASSEISTADNEQFF